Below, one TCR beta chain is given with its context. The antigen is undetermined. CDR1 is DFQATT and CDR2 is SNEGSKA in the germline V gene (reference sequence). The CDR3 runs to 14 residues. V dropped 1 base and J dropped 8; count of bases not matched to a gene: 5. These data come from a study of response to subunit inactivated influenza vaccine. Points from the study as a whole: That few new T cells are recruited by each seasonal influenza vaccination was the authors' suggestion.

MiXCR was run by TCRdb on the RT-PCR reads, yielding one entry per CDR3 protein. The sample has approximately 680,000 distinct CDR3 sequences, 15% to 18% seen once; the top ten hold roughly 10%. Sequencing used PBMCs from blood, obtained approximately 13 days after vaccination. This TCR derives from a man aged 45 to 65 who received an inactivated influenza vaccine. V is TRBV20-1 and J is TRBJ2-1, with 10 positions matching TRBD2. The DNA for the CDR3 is TGCAGTGCTAGAGGGCTAGCGGGAGTCGATGAGCAGTTCTTC. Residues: CSARGLAGVDEQFF.